This T cell receptor beta chain was recovered during a study of response to subunit inactivated influenza vaccine. V lost 2 bases to trimming and J lost 0 bases; unmatched junction nucleotides: 9. Germline V gene lookup returns CDR1 DFQATT and CDR2 SNEGSKA (reference sequence). This CDR3 region has 19 residues. TCRdb processed the RT-PCR reads anew with MiXCR; each CDR3 protein has one entry. In the table there are roughly 650,000 distinct CDR3 sequences, 12% to 15% of which are singletons. This clonotype was seen a handful of times. The starting material was PBMCs from blood, obtained 14 days before vaccination. The chain employs TRBV20-1 and TRBJ2-3, with 15 bases matching TRBD2. This TCR came from a man aged 45-65 years who received an inactivated influenza vaccine. The DNA of the CDR3 is TGCAGTGCTAGACCCCTGGGACTAGCGGGGGGCGCTAGCACAGATACGCAGTATTTT. Amino acid sequence: CSARPLGLAGGASTDTQYF.